The 28 T cell receptor beta chains given below trace back to one sample, sequenced in a study of neurological immune-mediated disorders (dated 2019 in TCRdb). Library generation was performed with 5' RACE. Data came from an Illumina HiSeq 2500. The raw public reads went through TCRdb reprocessing: fastp at Q25, MiXCR clone calling, in-frame beta chains kept. Each entry is one CDR3 protein sequence, shown with its most common DNA and genes. Within this sample are 35,000 to 40,000 distinct CDR3 sequences, with roughly 2.5% of them counted one time only. The ten largest clones take up roughly 2.3% of the sample. The source material was PBMCs. The receptors originated from a man in his fifties or sixties with multiple sclerosis.

This clonotype has a count of ten or more. This sequence joins TRBV10-3 and TRBJ2-3, with TRBD2 identical over 7 bases. The CDR3 is 12 amino acids. V shed 11 bases, J shed 2 bases, and the junction held 4 bases outside the gene matches. The germline CDR1 and CDR2 sequences are ENHRY and SYGVKD. The DNA for the CDR3 is TGTGCCGGCGGGGGAAACACAGATACGCAGTATTTT. Its translation is CAGGGNTDTQYF.

This clonotype was observed at least ten times. The rearrangement uses TRBV5-5 and TRBJ2-5, with D perhaps TRBD2 (6 bases). Deletions cut 0 bases from V and 2 bases from J, with 11 bases between. Germline CDR1 SGHKS, CDR2 YYEKEE (reference sequence). CDR3 size: 15 residues. Here the CDR3 reads CASSLGVAGQETQYF. As DNA, the CDR3 is TGTGCCAGCAGCTTGGGGGTTGCGGGGCAAGAGACCCAGTACTTC.

There are many counts of this clonotype. The J gene is TRBJ2-7, the V gene TRBV12-3 or TRBV12-4, with D unresolved. This CDR3 comprises 11 residues. V dropped 6 bases and J dropped 3 bases, with 6 bases sitting between them. The CDR3 coding sequence is TGTGCCAGCAGGACTGGCTACGAGCAGTACTTC. This gives the protein CASRTGYEQYF.

This clonotype was picked up many times. The V call is TRBV5-1, the J call TRBJ2-7; 8 nucleotides agree with TRBD2. Germline lookup yields CDR1 SGHRS and CDR2 YFSETQ. After removal of 5 bases from V and 6 bases from J, the junction contained 10 bases not matched to a gene. The CDR3 is 14 residues long. DNA of the CDR3: TGCGCCAGCAGTCTGGGACTAGTAATCCGCGAGCAGTACTTC. Its protein is CASSLGLVIREQYF.

This clonotype was seen many times. This chain uses TRBV7-6 with TRBJ2-2; D unresolved. This CDR3 is 14 amino acids long. V dropped 10 bases and J dropped 1 base, with 13 bases sitting between them. Germline V lookup: CDR1 SGHVS, CDR2 FNYEAQ. The DNA of the CDR3 is TGTGCCACCCGTCCCGGCCAGAACACCGGGGAGCTGTTTTTT. Protein sequence: CATRPGQNTGELFF. Together with reference TRBV7-6 and TRBJ2-2, the CDR3 gives the full variable domain: GAGVSQSPRYKVTKRGQDVALRCDPISGHVSLYWYRQALGQGPEFLTYFNYEAQQDKSGLPNDRFSAERPEGSISTLTIQRTEQRDSAMYRCATRPGQNTGELFFGEGSRLTVL.

This clonotype was counted ten times or more. This sequence joins TRBV7-2 and TRBJ1-1, with D perhaps matching TRBD1 (6 bases). The CDR3 is 15 amino acids. Between the trimmed V and J ends, which lost 5 bases and 8 bases, there was a span of 21 bases. Looked up from germline, CDR1 is SGHTA and CDR2 is FQGNSA. The CDR3 here is CASSNAAGQPAEAFF. DNA of the CDR3: TGTGCCAGCAGCAATGCAGCGGGACAACCAGCAGAAGCTTTCTTT.

Ten or more counts support this clonotype. The chain uses TRBV4-2 and TRBJ1-1, with D perhaps matching TRBD1 (5 bases). Germline V CDR1 and CDR2: LGHNA, YNFKEQ. With 3 bases removed from V and 0 bases from J, the gap between germline ends came to 14 bases. The length of the CDR3 is 16 residues. CDR3 DNA sequence: TGTGCCAGCAGCCATCACCTAGGACACCTGAACACTGAAGCTTTCTTT. Residues: CASSHHLGHLNTEAFF.

This clonotype occurred many times. The genes are TRBV5-1 and TRBJ1-2; D ambiguous. Trimming removed 5 bases at V and 0 bases at J, with 14 bases between. CDR1 is SGHRS and CDR2 is YFSETQ in the germline V gene. CDR3 length equals 15 residues. The CDR3 loop is CASRGQYQANYGYTF. CDR3 nucleotide sequence: TGCGCCAGCAGGGGCCAATACCAAGCTAACTATGGCTACACCTTC.

This clonotype was observed many times. The J gene is TRBJ2-2, the V gene TRBV6-5, with D uncertain. There are 14 residues in the CDR3. Per the germline V gene, CDR1 is MNHEY and CDR2 is SVGAGI. The ends were cut back, 6 bases at V and 6 bases at J, with 14 bases in the middle. Here the CDR3 DNA reads TGTGCCAGCAGCACCCGACTGGGTCCCGGGGAGCTGTTTTTT. As protein: CASSTRLGPGELFF.

This clonotype was detected many times. The rearrangement links TRBV6-2 or TRBV6-3 to TRBJ1-5; 10 bases match TRBD1. This CDR3 is built from 14 residues. V shed 7 bases and J 6 bases; nucleotides not matched to a gene: 6. Per germline, CDR1 MNHEY and CDR2 SVGEGT. In DNA, the CDR3 is TGTGCCAGCACCGTGACAGGGGGCGGTCAGCCCCAGCATTTT. Translated: CASTVTGGGQPQHF.

This clonotype was picked up a small number of times. The rearrangement uses TRBV14 and TRBJ2-1; D call uncertain. Germline values: CDR1 SGHDN, CDR2 FVKESK. The CDR3 sequence is 11 residues long. V was shortened by 3 bases and J by 7 bases, with 4 bases between the two germline ends. The CDR3 nucleotides read TGTGCCAGCAGCCATGGGAATGAGCAGTTCTTC. It is translated as CASSHGNEQFF.

This clonotype was recorded at least ten times. The rearrangement links TRBV7-9 to TRBJ2-1; 8 bases agree with TRBD2. This CDR3 is built from 16 residues. V was pared by 5 bases and J by 7 bases, with 13 bases of the junction left unmatched. From germline, CDR1 is SEHNR and CDR2 FQNEAQ (reference sequence). The CDR3 region is CASSGGKRGTRNEQFF. The DNA for the CDR3 is TGTGCCAGCAGCGGGGGGAAGCGGGGGACTAGGAATGAGCAGTTCTTC.

The sample holds many counts of this clonotype. CDR3 loop: CASSTKGGGPAFF. CDR3 sequence (DNA): TGTGCCAGCAGCACCAAGGGTGGGGGACCGGCTTTCTTT. The chain joins TRBV7-8 to TRBJ1-1, with a possible D match to TRBD1 (5 bases). Germline CDR1 is SGHVS and CDR2 is FQNEAQ. CDR3 size: 13 residues. Trimming removed 5 bases from V and 11 bases from J, with 18 bases in between.

This clonotype was counted ten times or more. This chain joins TRBV5-1 and TRBJ1-6; D is unresolved. From germline, CDR1 is SGHRS and CDR2 YFSETQ. The CDR3 loop spans 17 amino acids. The V gene lost 1 base and the J gene lost 0 bases, with 11 bases spanning the gap. Written as DNA, the CDR3 is TGCGCCAGCAGCTTGTGGTCAGCCAGCTCCTATAATTCACCCCTCCACTTT. Its protein product is CASSLWSASSYNSPLHF.

The sample holds many counts of this clonotype. The chain uses TRBV7-2 and TRBJ2-3, with 8 bases matching TRBD2. This CDR3 is 13 amino acids long. Trimming at V came to 5 bases and at J to 4 bases, leaving 2 bases not matched to a gene. CDR1 is SGHTA and CDR2 is FQGNSA in the germline V gene. The DNA for the CDR3 is TGTGCCAGCAGCACACTAGCGGCAGATACGCAGTATTTT. This sequence encodes CASSTLAADTQYF.

This clonotype occurred many times. The chain combines TRBV4-3 with TRBJ1-2, with D perhaps matching TRBD1 (5 bases). The germline V gene encodes CDR1 LGHNA and CDR2 YSLEER. The CDR3 spans 14 residues. Trimming cost V 4 bases and J 2 bases, with 11 bases left between them. The CDR3 DNA is TGCGCCAGCAGCCCCGGGGGGTACAACTATGGCTACACCTTC. Amino acid sequence: CASSPGGYNYGYTF.

There are many counts of this clonotype. The chain joins TRBV5-5 to TRBJ1-2; possibly TRBD1 for D (6 bases). V lost 7 bases, J lost 0 bases, and 16 bases lay in between. CDR3 length: 15 residues. The germline gives CDR1 SGHKS, CDR2 YYEKEE (reference sequence). The chain's CDR3 is CASRDKTLTNYGYTF. The DNA for the CDR3 is TGTGCCAGCCGGGACAAAACCCTCACTAACTATGGCTACACCTTC.

Many counts were recorded for this clonotype. The chain links TRBV5-5 to TRBJ2-7; D remains unclear. In germline, CDR1 is SGHKS, CDR2 YYEKEE (reference sequence). Deletions cut 0 bases from V and 1 base from J, with 11 bases between. The CDR3 extends over 15 amino acids. The CDR3 bases are TGTGCCAGCAGCTTGGCCATTGTAGGGTCCTACGAGCAGTACTTC. Its protein product is CASSLAIVGSYEQYF. The complete variable domain, with remaining parts taken from reference TRBV5-5 and TRBJ2-7, reads DAGVTQSPTHLIKTRGQQVTLRCSPISGHKSVSWYQQVLGQGPQFIFQYYEKEERGRGNFPDRFSARQFPNYSSELNVNALLLGDSALYLCASSLAIVGSYEQYFGPGTRLTVT.

This clonotype appeared many times. This chain connects TRBV10-3 to TRBJ2-5; no clear D gene. Trimming removed 6 bases from V and 2 bases from J, with 10 bases in between. The germline gives CDR1 ENHRY, CDR2 SYGVKD. There are 13 residues in the CDR3. The CDR3 coding sequence is TGTGCCATCAGCCGGGCGTTACAAGAGACCCAGTACTTC. Its translation is CAISRALQETQYF.

This clonotype showed up many times. The chain uses TRBV10-3 and TRBJ2-5; D is unresolved. CDR3 length: 12 residues. V was cut by 7 bases and J by 2 bases, with 8 bases left in between. In germline, CDR1 is ENHRY, CDR2 SYGVKD. CDR3: CAIKGSQETQYF. The CDR3 bases are TGTGCCATCAAAGGCAGTCAAGAGACCCAGTACTTC.

The table lists this clonotype with many counts. The J gene is TRBJ1-2, the V gene TRBV12-3 or TRBV12-4; D unclear. Trimming cost V 4 bases and J 4 bases, with 13 bases left between them. This CDR3 has 14 residues. This CDR3 is CASSSQEMGYGYTF. The CDR3 DNA is TGTGCCAGCAGTTCCCAGGAAATGGGCTATGGCTACACCTTC.

This clonotype came up many times. The rearrangement uses TRBV6-5 and TRBJ1-2; 10 bases fit TRBD1. There are 16 residues in the CDR3. Germline CDR1 MNHEY, CDR2 SVGAGI. After removal of 2 bases from V and 2 bases from J, the junction contained 5 bases not matched to a gene. As DNA, the CDR3 is TGTGCCAGCAGTTACGGAGGGACAGGGGCGAACTATGGCTACACCTTC. Translating gives CASSYGGTGANYGYTF.

The genes are TRBV28 and TRBJ1-2, with D perhaps matching TRBD1 (5 bases). The CDR3 totals 13 residues. Germline V gene sequence: CDR1 MDHEN, CDR2 SYDVKM. The V end lost 6 bases, the J end lost 2 bases, and 10 bases lay between the germline ends. CDR3 region: CASSGGKNYGYTF. CDR3 in DNA: TGTGCCAGCAGCGGGGGAAAGAACTATGGCTACACCTTC.

At least ten counts were recorded for this clonotype. This chain links TRBV11-2 with TRBJ2-3; tentatively, D is TRBD1 (6 bases). Looked up from germline, CDR1 is SGHAT and CDR2 is FQNNGV. V gave up 3 bases and J gave up 4 bases, with 8 bases separating them. CDR3 length equals 13 residues. CDR3 in DNA: TGTGCCAGCAGCTTTAAGGGGGCAGATACGCAGTATTTT. Translated: CASSFKGADTQYF.

The table lists this clonotype with many counts. A read error may be the cause here, since a much bigger clone is one base away. Lacking the conserved final phenylalanine or tryptophan, this CDR3 likely reflects a read error. The chain has TRBV10-2 and TRBJ1-6; TRBD1 is a possible D gene (5 bases). Germline V gene data show CDR1 as WSHSY and CDR2 as SAAADI. CDR3 length: 14 amino acids. The CDR3, as DNA: TGCGCCAGCAGTGAGACAGGTCGCAGTTCACACCTCCACTGT. Its protein is CASSETGRSSHLHC.

At least ten counts were recorded for this clonotype. The chain couples TRBV9 to TRBJ2-3, with 11 bases lining up with TRBD1. This CDR3 region has 17 residues. Trimming removed 3 bases from V and 0 bases from J; junction bases left unmatched: 6. The germline V gene has CDR1 SGDLS and CDR2 YYNGEE. CDR3 protein: CASSAGTGGASTDTQYF. The CDR3 DNA reads TGTGCCAGCAGCGCCGGGACAGGGGGGGCAAGCACAGATACGCAGTATTTT.

Ten or more counts support this clonotype. This chain connects TRBV5-6 to TRBJ1-1; 7 nucleotides align to TRBD1. This CDR3 region has 15 residues. Germline CDR1 is SGHDT and CDR2 is YYEEEE. Germline trimming cut 1 base from V and 8 bases from J; bases unmatched to any gene: 11. The DNA for the CDR3 is TGTGCCAGCAGCTTGATTCTTAGGGGGCCTAACGAAGCTTTCTTT. Translating it yields CASSLILRGPNEAFF.

This clonotype was counted ten times or more. The CDR3 loop reads CASSLLGVNTEAFF. As DNA, the CDR3 is TGTGCCAGCAGCCTCCTAGGTGTGAACACTGAAGCTTTCTTT. V is TRBV7-2 and J is TRBJ1-1, with D unclear. The germline CDR1 and CDR2 sequences are SGHTA and FQGNSA. This CDR3 has 14 amino acids. Trimming cost V 5 bases and J 0 bases, with 10 bases left between them.